Listed here are 32 T cell receptor beta chains from one sample, sequenced in a study of OX40 agonist ivuxolimab in advanced cancers. The method was immunoSEQ multiplex PCR; TCRdb's version includes in-frame clones alone and lacks a portion of them. The top ten hold around 5.8% of the sample, which has roughly 93,000 clones, roughly 80% seen once. The sample was CD4+ or CD8+ T cells sorted from blood, taken in a trial of the OX40 agonist ivuxolimab. The receptors were gathered from an adult with an advanced solid tumor such as melanoma, head and neck, liver or kidney cancer.

The J gene is TRBJ1-5, the V gene TRBV28; maybe TRBD1 (5 bases). In germline, CDR1 is MDHEN, CDR2 SYDVKM. The CDR3 spans 15 residues. Trimming cost V 6 bases and J 3 bases, with 15 bases left between them. DNA of the CDR3: TGTGCCAGCAGCCCTCCGGGACTTTACAATCAGCCCCAGCATTTT. This encodes CASSPPGLYNQPQHF.

V and J are TRBV7-2 and TRBJ1-2; no clear D gene. CDR3 length equals 15 residues. The germline gives CDR1 SGHTA, CDR2 FQGNSA. The V and J ends lost 3 bases and 0 bases respectively, with 11 bases between them. CDR3 sequence reads: CASSLAGMSNYGYTF. The CDR3 region has the DNA TGTGCCAGCAGCTTGGCTGGGATGTCTAACTATGGCTACACCTTC. Looking up the rest from reference TRBV7-2 and TRBJ1-2 gives the full variable domain: GAGVSQSPSNKVTEKGKDVELRCDPISGHTALYWYRQSLGQGLEFLIYFQGNSAPDKSGLPSDRFSAERTGGSVSTLTIQRTQQEDSAVYLCASSLAGMSNYGYTFGSGTRLTVV.

The V call is TRBV6-5, the J call TRBJ2-7; D might be TRBD1 or TRBD2, each matching 5 bases. The CDR3 has 13 amino acids. The V gene lost 6 bases and the J gene lost 2 bases, with 11 bases spanning the gap. The V gene's germline CDR1 is MNHEY and CDR2 SVGAGI. The CDR3, as DNA: TGTGCCAGCAGCCGGGACCGGGCCTACGAGCAGTACTTC. Its translation is CASSRDRAYEQYF.

This chain connects TRBV19 to TRBJ1-6, with TRBD1 as a possible D gene (5 bases). Germline loops: CDR1 LNHDA, CDR2 SQIVND (reference sequence). The CDR3 consists of 14 residues. Trimming removed 5 bases from V and 4 bases from J, with 9 bases in between. The chain's CDR3 is CASSFEGYNSPLHF. The CDR3 DNA is TGTGCCAGTAGTTTCGAGGGGTATAATTCACCCCTCCACTTT.

The rearrangement uses TRBV7-8 and TRBJ1-2; tentative D call: TRBD1 (6 bases). There are 14 residues in the CDR3. Germline lookup yields CDR1 SGHVS and CDR2 FQNEAQ. Trimming shortened V by 1 base and J by 4 bases, and 10 bases separated the two germline ends. The CDR3 here is CASSLGGQRYGYTF. The CDR3 DNA follows: TGTGCCAGCAGCTTAGGCGGACAGCGCTATGGCTACACCTTC.

This clone was found many times. The CDR3 loop reads CAIRAPNSGMKAFF. CDR3 bases: TGTGCCATCAGGGCCCCTAACAGTGGAATGAAAGCTTTCTTT. The chain uses TRBV10-3 and TRBJ1-1; no reliable D call. CDR1 is ENHRY, CDR2 SYGVKD, per germline. V was cut by 6 bases and J by 9 bases, with 20 bases left in between. CDR3 length: 14 amino acids.

This chain connects TRBV20-1 to TRBJ2-1; D gene unclear. V was trimmed by 2 bases and J by 10 bases, leaving 9 bases between them. This CDR3 has 11 amino acids. Germline V gene sequence: CDR1 DFQATT, CDR2 SNEGSKA (reference sequence). In DNA, the CDR3 is TGCAGTGCTAGACAAGTGGTGGAGCAGTTCTTC. Protein product: CSARQVVEQFF.

The chain has TRBV2 and TRBJ2-7; 7 nucleotides line up with TRBD2. The CDR3 sequence is 13 residues long. CDR1 SNHLY and CDR2 FYNNEI come from the germline V gene. V gave up 5 bases and J gave up 7 bases; unmatched junction bases: 8. DNA for the CDR3: TGTGCCAGCAGTCCAGACGGGAGGAAAGAGCAGTACTTC. Translating gives CASSPDGRKEQYF.

This chain joins TRBV4-3 and TRBJ1-2; D unresolved. CDR1 and CDR2 from the germline V gene are LGHNA and YSLEER. V shed 0 bases and J shed 2 bases, with 10 bases lying between them. The CDR3 totals 15 residues. CDR3 bases: TGCGCCAGCAGCCAAGATAACATACAGAACTATGGCTACACCTTC. Protein: CASSQDNIQNYGYTF.

The rearrangement links TRBV5-6 to TRBJ2-4; either TRBD1 or TRBD2 may fit D (5 bases each). Per germline, CDR1 SGHDT and CDR2 YYEEEE. The CDR3 runs 14 residues. V was shortened by 4 bases and J by 8 bases, with 16 bases between the two germline ends. CDR3 residues: CASSPGPGADIQYF. CDR3 nucleotides: TGTGCCAGCAGCCCGGGACCTGGGGCAGACATTCAGTACTTC.

The rearrangement uses TRBV11-3 and TRBJ2-1; D unresolved. Germline CDR1 reads SGHNT; CDR2 reads YENEEA. CDR3 length: 14 residues. Between the trimmed V and J ends, which lost 3 bases and 2 bases, there was a span of 8 bases. CDR3 protein: CASSFVGAYNEQFF. The DNA for the CDR3 is TGTGCCAGCAGCTTTGTCGGAGCCTACAATGAGCAGTTCTTC.

The gene calls are TRBV30 and TRBJ1-1, with TRBD1 as a possible D gene (6 bases). This CDR3 has 13 amino acids. The V gene lost 1 base and the J gene lost 1 base, with 7 bases spanning the gap. The germline CDR1 and CDR2 sequences are GTSNPN and SVGIG (reference sequence). The CDR3, as DNA: TGTGCCTGGAGTGCGACAGGGAACACTGAAGCTTTCTTT. Its protein product is CAWSATGNTEAFF.

The chain is built from TRBV2 and TRBJ2-3; 8 bases agree with TRBD2. Germline CDR1 is SNHLY and CDR2 is FYNNEI. Unmatched junction bases numbered 3, after V lost 6 bases and J lost 4 bases. This CDR3 has 13 amino acids. The CDR3 loop reads CASSGGVPDTQYF. The CDR3 DNA reads as TGTGCCAGCAGCGGGGGGGTCCCAGATACGCAGTATTTT.

The genes are TRBV6-5 and TRBJ1-4; no definite D call. Germline CDR1 is MNHEY and CDR2 is SVGAGI. CDR3 size: 14 residues. Between the trimmed V and J ends, which lost 0 bases and 14 bases, there was a span of 16 bases. CDR3 protein: CASSYSRTSLFLFF. The CDR3 region has the DNA TGTGCCAGCAGTTACTCGAGGACCTCCTTGTTTCTGTTTTTT.

The chain links TRBV27 to TRBJ2-6; perhaps TRBD1 as D (6 bases). Germline CDR1 is MNHEY and CDR2 is SMNVEV (reference sequence). The CDR3 totals 15 residues. Deletions cut 3 bases from V and 2 bases from J, with 8 bases between. This CDR3 reads CASSFQGPGANVLTF. Here the CDR3 DNA reads TGTGCCAGCAGTTTCCAGGGGCCTGGGGCCAACGTCCTGACTTTC.

The chain carries TRBV14 and TRBJ2-1, with D unresolved. The CDR3 is 17 residues long. Germline CDR1 is SGHDN and CDR2 is FVKESK. V lost 3 bases and J lost 7, with 22 bases in between. CDR3 DNA: TGTGCCAGCAGCCACATCCTCGCCGGCCACTCAAAGAATGAGCAGTTCTTC. It codes for CASSHILAGHSKNEQFF.

V and J are TRBV5-8 and TRBJ2-3; 10 positions agree with TRBD2. CDR1 and CDR2 from the germline V gene are SGHTS and YDEGEE. This CDR3 is 16 amino acids long. The J segment lost 3 bases and the V segment lost 0 bases, leaving 4 bases of the junction unmatched. CDR3 DNA sequence: TGTGCCAGCAGCTTGGGAGCGACTAGCGGGACAGATACGCAGTATTTT. This codes for CASSLGATSGTDTQYF.

This chain connects TRBV6-6 to TRBJ2-7; D call uncertain. This CDR3 contains 14 residues. Trimming took 5 bases from V and 5 from J, leaving 16 bases between them. Germline CDR1 and CDR2: MNHNY and SVGAGI (reference sequence). The CDR3 region is CASSLQALRDEQYF. Here the CDR3 DNA reads TGTGCCAGCAGTCTCCAGGCCTTAAGAGACGAGCAGTACTTC.

This rearrangement joins TRBV5-4 to TRBJ2-7; TRBD1 matches 9 bases. V gave up 4 bases and J gave up 4 bases; unmatched junction bases: 6. This CDR3 comprises 14 residues. Germline lookup yields CDR1 SGHNT and CDR2 YYREEE (reference sequence). CDR3 region: CASSKPGQGYEQYF. CDR3 in DNA: TGTGCCAGCAGCAAGCCGGGACAGGGTTACGAGCAGTACTTC.

The V gene is TRBV18, the J gene TRBJ1-3; TRBD1 aligns across 9 bases. CDR1 KGHSH and CDR2 LQKENI come from the germline V gene. After removal of 5 bases from V and 3 bases from J, the junction contained 8 bases not matched to a gene. The CDR3 runs 16 residues. CDR3 nucleotides: TGTGCCAGCTCAGCACAGGGGGCCGGTTTTGGAAACACCATATATTTT. Translation: CASSAQGAGFGNTIYF. The variable domain in full, with the rest retrieved from reference TRBV18 and TRBJ1-3, is NAGVMQNPRHLVRRRGQEARLRCSPMKGHSHVYWYRQLPEEGLKFMVYLQKENIIDESGMPKERFSAEFPKEGPSILRIQQVVRGDSAAYFCASSAQGAGFGNTIYFGEGSWLTVV.

V is TRBV19 and J is TRBJ1-4, with TRBD1 identical over 8 bases. CDR1 is LNHDA and CDR2 is SQIVND in the germline V gene (reference sequence). Trimming at V came to 8 bases and at J to 8 bases, leaving 10 bases not matched to a gene. The CDR3 is made up of 14 amino acids. The CDR3 DNA follows: TGTGCCAGTTCGACGGGACAGGTTGCCGAAAAACTGTTTTTT. This sequence encodes CASSTGQVAEKLFF.

The chain couples TRBV9 to TRBJ1-2; tentatively, D is TRBD1 (5 bases). Germline CDR1 and CDR2: SGDLS and YYNGEE. The V and J ends lost 3 bases and 4 bases respectively, with 10 bases between them. The CDR3 totals 13 residues. CDR3 bases: TGTGCCAGCAGCGCAGGGACGCTCTATGGCTACACCTTC. Translation gives CASSAGTLYGYTF.

This sequence joins TRBV5-6 and TRBJ2-7; D is perhaps TRBD2 (6 bases). V was clipped by 2 bases and J by 3 bases, with 6 bases between them. The germline CDR1 and CDR2 sequences are SGHDT and YYEEEE. The CDR3 length is 12 residues. The CDR3 bases are TGTGCCAGCAGCTTTAGCGGCTACGAGCAGTACTTC. Its translation: CASSFSGYEQYF.

This chain connects TRBV6-1 to TRBJ2-7; D gene ambiguous. CDR1 is MNHNS, CDR2 SASEGT, per germline. V dropped 6 bases and J dropped 2 bases, with 11 bases sitting between them. This CDR3 has 13 residues. The CDR3 nucleotides are TGTGCCAGCAGGCTGGCGGTCACCTACGAGCAGTACTTC. Residues: CASRLAVTYEQYF.

This clone was seen just once. The CDR3 nucleotides read TGTGCCAGCAGCTTGGGGCGGCGGCCAGCCAAAAACATTCAGTACTTC. Its translation is CASSLGRRPAKNIQYF. V usage is TRBV5-6 and J usage is TRBJ2-4; no reliable D call. The CDR3 spans 16 residues. Germline V gene data show CDR1 as SGHDT and CDR2 as YYEEEE. Trimming shortened V by 0 bases and J by 0 bases, and 10 bases separated the two germline ends.

This clone has just one count. The J gene is TRBJ1-3, the V gene TRBV6-1; a possible D gene is TRBD1 (5 bases). The CDR3 consists of 16 residues. In germline, CDR1 is MNHNS, CDR2 SASEGT. Deletions cut 2 bases from V and 4 bases from J, with 15 bases between. The CDR3 spells CASSESGQAWGNTIYF. CDR3 nucleotides: TGTGCCAGCAGTGAATCAGGACAAGCTTGGGGAAACACCATATATTTT.

There are many counts of this clone. The chain joins TRBV6-5 to TRBJ1-3, with D hard to call. V was trimmed by 5 bases and J by 0 bases, leaving 8 bases between them. The CDR3 loop spans 14 amino acids. Germline V CDR1 and CDR2: MNHEY, SVGAGI. CDR3 sequence: CASSEYSSGNTIYF. The CDR3 DNA is TGTGCCAGCAGTGAATACAGCTCTGGAAACACCATATATTTT.

The V and J genes are TRBV4-3 and TRBJ2-3; D gene unclear. Germline V CDR1 and CDR2: LGHNA, YSLEER. Trimming left V 4 bases short and J 6 bases short, with 14 bases between. The CDR3 sequence is 14 residues long. CDR3 nucleotides: TGCGCCAGCAGCCCCCCAGAACGTCGGGATACGCAGTATTTT. Translated: CASSPPERRDTQYF.

The J gene is TRBJ1-2, the V gene TRBV29-1; no definite D call. This CDR3 has 12 residues. V lost 7 bases to trimming and J lost 0 bases, with 9 bases between them. In germline, CDR1 is SQVTM, CDR2 ANQGSEA. The CDR3 coding sequence is TGCAGCGCCGTTGAATCTAACTATGGCTACACCTTC. This sequence encodes CSAVESNYGYTF.

This chain joins TRBV15 and TRBJ2-4, with 7 nucleotides matching TRBD2. This CDR3 has 15 residues. CDR1 and CDR2 (germline): LNHNV, YYDKDF (reference sequence). The trim removed 1 base at V and 8 bases at J, leaving 8 bases unmatched. CDR3 in amino acids: CATSRVGGGMDIQYF. The DNA of the CDR3 is TGTGCCACCAGCAGAGTGGGGGGGGGTATGGACATTCAGTACTTC.

In this sample, this clone turned up once. The V and J genes are TRBV27 and TRBJ1-2; D remains unclear. V was shortened by 0 bases and J by 0 bases, with 17 bases between the two germline ends. Germline loops: CDR1 MNHEY, CDR2 SMNVEV (reference sequence). This CDR3 spans 18 amino acids. CDR3 nucleotide sequence: TGTGCCAGCAGTTTATCTTGGGATCTATGGGGAGCTAACTATGGCTACACCTTC. Translated, it gives CASSLSWDLWGANYGYTF.

The V call is TRBV7-6, the J call TRBJ2-7, with 9 nucleotides matching TRBD1. Unmatched junction bases numbered 6, after V lost 5 bases and J lost 4 bases. CDR1 and CDR2 (germline): SGHVS, FNYEAQ. CDR3 length: 14 amino acids. For the CDR3, the DNA is TGTGCCAGCAGCCCCGGGACAGGGTCATACGAGCAGTACTTC. As protein: CASSPGTGSYEQYF.